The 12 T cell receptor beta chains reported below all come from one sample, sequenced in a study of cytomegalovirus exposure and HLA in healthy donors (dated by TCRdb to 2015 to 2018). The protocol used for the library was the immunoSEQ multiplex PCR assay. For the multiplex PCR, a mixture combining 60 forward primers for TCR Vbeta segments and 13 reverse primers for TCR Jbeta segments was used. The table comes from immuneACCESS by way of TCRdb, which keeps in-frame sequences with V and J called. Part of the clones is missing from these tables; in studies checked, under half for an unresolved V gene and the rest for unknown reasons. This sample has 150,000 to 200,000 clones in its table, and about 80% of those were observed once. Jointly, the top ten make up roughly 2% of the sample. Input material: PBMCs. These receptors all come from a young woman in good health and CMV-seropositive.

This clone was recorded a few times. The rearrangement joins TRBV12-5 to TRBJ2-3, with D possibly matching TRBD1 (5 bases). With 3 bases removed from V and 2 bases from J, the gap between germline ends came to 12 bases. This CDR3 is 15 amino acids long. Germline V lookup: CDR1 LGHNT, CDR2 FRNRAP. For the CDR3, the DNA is TGTGCTAGTGGTTTCGGACAAATTAACACAGATACGCAGTATTTT. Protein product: CASGFGQINTDTQYF.

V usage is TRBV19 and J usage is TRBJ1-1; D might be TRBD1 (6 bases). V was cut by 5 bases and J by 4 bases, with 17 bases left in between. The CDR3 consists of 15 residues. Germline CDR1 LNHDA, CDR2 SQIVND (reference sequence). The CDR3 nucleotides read TGTGCCAGTAGTTTTCTAGGGGGAAGGATCACTGAAGCTTTCTTT. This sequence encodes CASSFLGGRITEAFF.

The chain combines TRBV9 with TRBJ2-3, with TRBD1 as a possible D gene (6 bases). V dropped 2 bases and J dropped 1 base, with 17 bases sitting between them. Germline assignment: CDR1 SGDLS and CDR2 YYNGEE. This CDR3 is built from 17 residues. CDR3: CASSVSNGRGGTDTQYF. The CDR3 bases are TGTGCCAGCAGCGTCTCGAACGGCAGGGGAGGCACAGATACGCAGTATTTT. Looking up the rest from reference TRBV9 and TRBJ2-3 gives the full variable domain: DSGVTQTPKHLITATGQRVTLRCSPRSGDLSVYWYQQSLDQGLQFLIQYYNGEERAKGNILERFSAQQFPDLHSELNLSSLELGDSALYFCASSVSNGRGGTDTQYFGPGTRLTVL.

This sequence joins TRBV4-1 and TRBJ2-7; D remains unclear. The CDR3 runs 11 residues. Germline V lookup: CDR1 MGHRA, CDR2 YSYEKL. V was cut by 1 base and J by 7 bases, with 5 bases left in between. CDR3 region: CASSQGREQYF. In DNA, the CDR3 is TGCGCCAGCAGCCAAGGGCGGGAGCAGTACTTC.

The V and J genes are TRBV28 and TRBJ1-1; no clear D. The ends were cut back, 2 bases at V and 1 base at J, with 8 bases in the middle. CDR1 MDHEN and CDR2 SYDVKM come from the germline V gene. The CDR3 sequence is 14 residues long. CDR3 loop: CASSLTPENTEAFF. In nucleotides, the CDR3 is TGTGCCAGCAGTTTAACTCCCGAGAACACTGAAGCTTTCTTT.

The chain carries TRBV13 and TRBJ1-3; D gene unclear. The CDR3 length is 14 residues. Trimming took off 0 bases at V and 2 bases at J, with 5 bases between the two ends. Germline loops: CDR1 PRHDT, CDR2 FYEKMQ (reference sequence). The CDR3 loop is CASSLGQTGNTIYF. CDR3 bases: TGTGCCAGCAGCTTAGGGCAGACTGGAAACACCATATATTTT.

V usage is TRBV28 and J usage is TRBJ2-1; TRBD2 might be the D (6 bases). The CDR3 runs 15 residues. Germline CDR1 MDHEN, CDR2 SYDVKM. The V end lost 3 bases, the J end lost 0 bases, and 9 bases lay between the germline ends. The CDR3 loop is CASSFRRGSYNEQFF. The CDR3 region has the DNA TGTGCCAGCAGTTTCCGGCGGGGCTCCTACAATGAGCAGTTCTTC.

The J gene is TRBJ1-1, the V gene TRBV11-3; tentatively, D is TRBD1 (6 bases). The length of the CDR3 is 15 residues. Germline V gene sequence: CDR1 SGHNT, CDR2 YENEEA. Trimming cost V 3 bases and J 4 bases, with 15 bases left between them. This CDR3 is CASSLGWGGLTEAFF. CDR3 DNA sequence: TGTGCCAGCAGCTTGGGGTGGGGGGGGCTCACTGAAGCTTTCTTT.

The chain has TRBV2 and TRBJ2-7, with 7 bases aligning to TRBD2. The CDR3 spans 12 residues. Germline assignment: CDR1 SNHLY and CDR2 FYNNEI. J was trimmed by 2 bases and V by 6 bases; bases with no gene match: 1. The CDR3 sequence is CASSGTTYEQYF. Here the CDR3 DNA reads TGTGCCAGCAGCGGGACTACCTACGAGCAGTACTTC. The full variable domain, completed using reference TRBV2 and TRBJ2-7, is EPEVTQTPSHQVTQMGQEVILRCVPISNHLYFYWYRQILGQKVEFLVSFYNNEISEKSEIFDDQFSVERPDGSNFTLKIRSTKLEDSAMYFCASSGTTYEQYFGPGTRLTVT.

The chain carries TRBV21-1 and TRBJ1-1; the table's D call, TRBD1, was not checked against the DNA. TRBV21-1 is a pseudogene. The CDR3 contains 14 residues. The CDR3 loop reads CASNSGHFYTEAFF. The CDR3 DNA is TGTGCCAGCAACTCCGGACACTTCTACACTGAAGCTTTCTTT.

The DNA of the CDR3 is TGTGCCAGCAGCCAAGACCGAACAGGACCCACCGTCTCTGGAAACACCATATATTTT. The encoded protein is CASSQDRTGPTVSGNTIYF. This sequence joins TRBV4-2 and TRBJ1-3, with D tentatively TRBD1 (5 bases). The germline CDR1 and CDR2 sequences are LGHNA and YNFKEQ. There are 19 residues in the CDR3. Trimming took 0 bases from V and 0 from J, leaving 18 bases between them.

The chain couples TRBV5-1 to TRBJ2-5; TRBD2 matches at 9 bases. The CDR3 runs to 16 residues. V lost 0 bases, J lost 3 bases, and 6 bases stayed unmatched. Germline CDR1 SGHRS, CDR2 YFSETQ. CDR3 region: CASSLGWLAGKETQYF. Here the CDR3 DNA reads TGCGCCAGCAGCTTGGGGTGGCTAGCGGGGAAAGAGACCCAGTACTTC.